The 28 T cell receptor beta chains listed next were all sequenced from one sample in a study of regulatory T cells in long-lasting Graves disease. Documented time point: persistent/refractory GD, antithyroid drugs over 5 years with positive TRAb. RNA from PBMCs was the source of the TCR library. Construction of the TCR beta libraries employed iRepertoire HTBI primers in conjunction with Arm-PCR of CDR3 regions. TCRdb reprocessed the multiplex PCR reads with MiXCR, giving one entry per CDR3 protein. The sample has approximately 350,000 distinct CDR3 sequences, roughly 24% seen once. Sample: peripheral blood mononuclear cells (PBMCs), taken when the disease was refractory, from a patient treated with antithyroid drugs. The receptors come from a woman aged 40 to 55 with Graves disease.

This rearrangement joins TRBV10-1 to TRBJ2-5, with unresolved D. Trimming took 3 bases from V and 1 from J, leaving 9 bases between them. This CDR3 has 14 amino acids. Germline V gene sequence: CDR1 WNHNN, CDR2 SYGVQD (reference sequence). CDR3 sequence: CASSEWGPQETQYF. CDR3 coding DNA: TGCGCCAGCAGTGAATGGGGTCCCCAAGAGACCCAGTACTTC.

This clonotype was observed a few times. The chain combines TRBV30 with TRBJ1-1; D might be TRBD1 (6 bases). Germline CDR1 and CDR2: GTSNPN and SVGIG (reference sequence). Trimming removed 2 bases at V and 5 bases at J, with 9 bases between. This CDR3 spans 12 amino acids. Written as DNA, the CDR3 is TGTGCCTGGAGTCCAACAGGGACTGAAGCTTTCTTT. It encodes CAWSPTGTEAFF.

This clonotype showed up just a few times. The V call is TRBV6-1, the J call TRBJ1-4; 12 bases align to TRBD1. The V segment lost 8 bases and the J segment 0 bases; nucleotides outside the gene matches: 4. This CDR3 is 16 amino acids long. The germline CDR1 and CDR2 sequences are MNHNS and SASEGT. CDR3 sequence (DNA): TGTGCCAGCGGGGACAGGGGGCGGCCAACTAATGAAAAACTGTTTTTT. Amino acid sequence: CASGDRGRPTNEKLFF.

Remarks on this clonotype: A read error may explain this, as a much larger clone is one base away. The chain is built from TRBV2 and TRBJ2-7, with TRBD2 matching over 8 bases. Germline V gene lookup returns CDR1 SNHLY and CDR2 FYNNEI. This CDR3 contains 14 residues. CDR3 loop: CASDSGLASYKQYF. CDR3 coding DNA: TGTGCCAGCGACTCCGGACTAGCCTCCTACAAGCAGTACTTC.

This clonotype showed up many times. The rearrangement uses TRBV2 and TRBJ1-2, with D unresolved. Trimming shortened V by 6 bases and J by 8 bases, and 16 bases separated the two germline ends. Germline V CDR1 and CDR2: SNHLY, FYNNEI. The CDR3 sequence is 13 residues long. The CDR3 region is CASRADLSFGYTF. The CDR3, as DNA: TGTGCCAGCAGGGCCGATTTGAGTTTCGGCTACACCTTC. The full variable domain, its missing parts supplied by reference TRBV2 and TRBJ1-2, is EPEVTQTPSHQVTQMGQEVILRCVPISNHLYFYWYRQILGQKVEFLVSFYNNEISEKSEIFDDQFSVERPDGSNFTLKIRSTKLEDSAMYFCASRADLSFGYTFGSGTRLTVV.

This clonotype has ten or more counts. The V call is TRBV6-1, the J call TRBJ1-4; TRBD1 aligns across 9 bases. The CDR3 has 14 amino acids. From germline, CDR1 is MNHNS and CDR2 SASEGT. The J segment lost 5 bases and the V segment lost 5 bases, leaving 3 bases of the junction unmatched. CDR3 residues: CASSRGQGNEKLFF. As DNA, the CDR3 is TGTGCCAGCAGTCGAGGACAGGGGAATGAAAAACTGTTTTTT.

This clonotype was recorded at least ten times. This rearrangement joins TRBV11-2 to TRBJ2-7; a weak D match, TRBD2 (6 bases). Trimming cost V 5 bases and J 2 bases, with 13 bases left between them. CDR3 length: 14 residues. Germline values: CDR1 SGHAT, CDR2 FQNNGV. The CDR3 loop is CASSDLRDPYEQYF. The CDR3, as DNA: TGTGCCAGCAGCGACCTGCGGGACCCCTACGAGCAGTACTTC.

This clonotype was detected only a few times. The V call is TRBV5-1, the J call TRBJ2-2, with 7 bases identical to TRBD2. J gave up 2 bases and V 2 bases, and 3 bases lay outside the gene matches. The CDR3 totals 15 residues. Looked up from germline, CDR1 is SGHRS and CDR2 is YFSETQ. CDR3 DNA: TGCGCCAGCAGCTTTGGCGGGAGTAACACCGGGGAGCTGTTTTTT. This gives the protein CASSFGGSNTGELFF. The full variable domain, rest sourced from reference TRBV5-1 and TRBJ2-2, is KAGVTQTPRYLIKTRGQQVTLSCSPISGHRSVSWYQQTPGQGLQFLFEYFSETQRNKGNFPGRFSGRQFSNSRSEMNVSTLELGDSALYLCASSFGGSNTGELFFGEGSRLTVL.

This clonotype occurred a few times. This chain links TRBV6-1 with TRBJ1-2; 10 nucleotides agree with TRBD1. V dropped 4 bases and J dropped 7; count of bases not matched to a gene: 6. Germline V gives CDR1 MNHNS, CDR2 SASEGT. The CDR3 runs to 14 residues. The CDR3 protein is CASSGRQGAIGYTF. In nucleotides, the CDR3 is TGTGCCAGCAGTGGACGACAGGGGGCGATTGGCTACACCTTC.

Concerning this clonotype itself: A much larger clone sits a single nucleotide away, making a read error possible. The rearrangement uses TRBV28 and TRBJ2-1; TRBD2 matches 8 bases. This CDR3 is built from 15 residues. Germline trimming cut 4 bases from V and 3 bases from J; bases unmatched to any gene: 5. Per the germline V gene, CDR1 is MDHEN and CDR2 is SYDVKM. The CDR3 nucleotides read TGTGCCAGCAGTTCCCCCGGGACTAGCTACAATGAGCAGTTCTTC. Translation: CASSSPGTSYNEQFF.

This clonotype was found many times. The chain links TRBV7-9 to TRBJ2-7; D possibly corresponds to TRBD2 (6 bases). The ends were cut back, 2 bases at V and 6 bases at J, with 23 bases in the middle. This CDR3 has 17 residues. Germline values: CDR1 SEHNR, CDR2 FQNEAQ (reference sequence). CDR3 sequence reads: CASSLRASRDSRVEQYF. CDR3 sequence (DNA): TGTGCCAGCAGCTTAAGGGCCTCCCGGGACTCACGGGTCGAGCAGTACTTC.

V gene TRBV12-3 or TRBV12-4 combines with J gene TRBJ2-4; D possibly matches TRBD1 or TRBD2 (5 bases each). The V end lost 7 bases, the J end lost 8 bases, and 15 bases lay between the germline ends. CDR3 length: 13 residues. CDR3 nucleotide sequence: TGTGCCAGCAACACCGAGGTGGGGGACATTCAGTACTTC. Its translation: CASNTEVGDIQYF.

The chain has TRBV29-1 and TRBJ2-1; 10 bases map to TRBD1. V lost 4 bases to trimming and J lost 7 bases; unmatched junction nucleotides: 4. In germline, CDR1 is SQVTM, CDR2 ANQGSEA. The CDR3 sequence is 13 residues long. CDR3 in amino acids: CSVGRGQGNEQFF. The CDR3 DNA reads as TGCAGCGTTGGCCGGGGACAGGGGAATGAGCAGTTCTTC.

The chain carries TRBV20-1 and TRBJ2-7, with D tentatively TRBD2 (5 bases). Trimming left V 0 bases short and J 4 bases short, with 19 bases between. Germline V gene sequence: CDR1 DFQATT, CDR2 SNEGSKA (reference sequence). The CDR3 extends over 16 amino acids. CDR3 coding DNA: TGCAGTGCTAGAGATCACGACCGAGGGCCACTTTACGAGCAGTACTTC. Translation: CSARDHDRGPLYEQYF.

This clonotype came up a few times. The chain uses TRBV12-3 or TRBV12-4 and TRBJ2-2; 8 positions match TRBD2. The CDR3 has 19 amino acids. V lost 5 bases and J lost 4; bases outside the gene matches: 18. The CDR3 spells CASSRKQREFIKGTGELFF. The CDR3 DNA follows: TGTGCCAGCAGTCGGAAACAGCGGGAGTTCATTAAGGGCACCGGGGAGCTGTTTTTT.

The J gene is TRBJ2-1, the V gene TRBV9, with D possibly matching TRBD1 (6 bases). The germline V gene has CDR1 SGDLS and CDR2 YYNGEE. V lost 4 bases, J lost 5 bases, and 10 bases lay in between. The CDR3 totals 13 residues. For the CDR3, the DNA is TGTGCCAGCAGCTGGGGACAAAACAATGAGCAGTTCTTC. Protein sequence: CASSWGQNNEQFF.

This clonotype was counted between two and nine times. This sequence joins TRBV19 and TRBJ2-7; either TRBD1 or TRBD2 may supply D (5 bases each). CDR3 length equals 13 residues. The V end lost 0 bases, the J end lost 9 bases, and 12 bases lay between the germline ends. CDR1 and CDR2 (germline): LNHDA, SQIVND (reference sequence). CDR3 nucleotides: TGTGCCAGTAGTATAGATTCCGGGGACGGGCAGTACTTC. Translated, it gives CASSIDSGDGQYF.

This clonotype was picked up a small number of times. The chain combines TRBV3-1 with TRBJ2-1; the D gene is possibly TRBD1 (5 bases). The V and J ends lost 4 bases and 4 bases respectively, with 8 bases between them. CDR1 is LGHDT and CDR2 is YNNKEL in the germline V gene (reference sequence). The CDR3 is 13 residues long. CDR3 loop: CASSPRQYNEQFF. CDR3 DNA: TGTGCCAGCAGCCCCAGACAGTACAATGAGCAGTTCTTC.

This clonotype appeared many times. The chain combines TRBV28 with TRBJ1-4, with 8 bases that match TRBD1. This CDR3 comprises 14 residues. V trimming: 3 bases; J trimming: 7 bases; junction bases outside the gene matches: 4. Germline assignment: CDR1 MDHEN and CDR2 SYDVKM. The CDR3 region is CASSFGQGFEKLFF. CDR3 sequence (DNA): TGTGCCAGCAGTTTCGGACAGGGTTTTGAAAAACTGTTTTTT.

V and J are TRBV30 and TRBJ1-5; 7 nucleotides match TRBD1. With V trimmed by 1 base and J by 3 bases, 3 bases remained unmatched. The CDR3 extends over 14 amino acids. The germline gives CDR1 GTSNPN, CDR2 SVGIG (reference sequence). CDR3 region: CAWSGDSLNQPQHF. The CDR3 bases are TGTGCCTGGAGTGGGGACAGCCTCAATCAGCCCCAGCATTTT.

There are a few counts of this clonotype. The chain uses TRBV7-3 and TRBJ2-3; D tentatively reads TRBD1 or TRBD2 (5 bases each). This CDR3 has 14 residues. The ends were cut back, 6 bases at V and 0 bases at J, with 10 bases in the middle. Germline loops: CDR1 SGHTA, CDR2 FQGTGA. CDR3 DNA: TGTGCCAGCAGGCCGGGACCGAGCACAGATACGCAGTATTTT. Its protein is CASRPGPSTDTQYF. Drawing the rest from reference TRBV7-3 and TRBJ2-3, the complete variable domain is GAGVSQTPSNKVTEKGKYVELRCDPISGHTALYWYRQSLGQGPEFLIYFQGTGAADDSGLPNDRFFAVRPEGSVSTLKIQRTERGDSAVYLCASRPGPSTDTQYFGPGTRLTVL.

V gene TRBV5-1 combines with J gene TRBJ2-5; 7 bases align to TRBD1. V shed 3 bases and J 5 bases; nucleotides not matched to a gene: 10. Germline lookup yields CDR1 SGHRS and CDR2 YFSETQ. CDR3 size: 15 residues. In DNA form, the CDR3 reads TGCGCCAGCAGCTCTCCACAGGGGCAGAGGGAGACCCAGTACTTC. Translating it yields CASSSPQGQRETQYF.

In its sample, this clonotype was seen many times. CDR3 in DNA: TGTGCCAGCAGCTTTGGCCTCGTTTGGGAGCAGTACTTC. It codes for CASSFGLVWEQYF. The rearrangement links TRBV7-9 to TRBJ2-7; D is unclear. The CDR3 consists of 13 residues. The V gene's germline CDR1 is SEHNR and CDR2 FQNEAQ (reference sequence). V lost 3 bases and J 7 bases, leaving 13 bases between the germline ends.

The CDR3 protein is CASSDTPLAAGELFF. Written as DNA, the CDR3 is TGTGCCAGCAGCGATACACCGCTGGCGGCCGGGGAGCTGTTTTTT. This sequence joins TRBV7-9 and TRBJ2-2, with unresolved D. Trimming took 5 bases from V and 6 from J, leaving 16 bases between them. The germline CDR1 and CDR2 sequences are SEHNR and FQNEAQ (reference sequence). This CDR3 region has 15 residues.

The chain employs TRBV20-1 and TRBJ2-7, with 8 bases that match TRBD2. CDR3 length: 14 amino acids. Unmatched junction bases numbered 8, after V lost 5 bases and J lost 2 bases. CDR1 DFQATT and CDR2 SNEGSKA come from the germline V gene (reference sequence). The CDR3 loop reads CSAHTLAVAYEQYF. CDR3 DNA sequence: TGCAGTGCTCACACACTAGCGGTTGCCTACGAGCAGTACTTC.

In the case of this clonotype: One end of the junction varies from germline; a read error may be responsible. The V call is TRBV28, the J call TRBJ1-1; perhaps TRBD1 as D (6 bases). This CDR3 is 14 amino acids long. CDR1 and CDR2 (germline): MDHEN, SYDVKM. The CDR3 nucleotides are TGTGCCAGCAGTTTAGGACAGATGAACACTGGAGCTTTCTTT. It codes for CASSLGQMNTGAFF.

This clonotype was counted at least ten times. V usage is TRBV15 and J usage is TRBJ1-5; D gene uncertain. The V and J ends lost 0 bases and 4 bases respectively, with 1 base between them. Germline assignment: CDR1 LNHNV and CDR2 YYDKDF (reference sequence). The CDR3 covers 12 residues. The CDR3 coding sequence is TGTGCCACCAGCAGAGAAAATCAGCCCCAGCATTTT. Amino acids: CATSRENQPQHF. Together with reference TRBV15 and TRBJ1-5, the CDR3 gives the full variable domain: DAMVIQNPRYQVTQFGKPVTLSCSQTLNHNVMYWYQQKSSQAPKLLFHYYDKDFNNEADTPDNFQSRRPNTSFCFLDIRSPGLGDTAMYLCATSRENQPQHFGDGTRLSIL.

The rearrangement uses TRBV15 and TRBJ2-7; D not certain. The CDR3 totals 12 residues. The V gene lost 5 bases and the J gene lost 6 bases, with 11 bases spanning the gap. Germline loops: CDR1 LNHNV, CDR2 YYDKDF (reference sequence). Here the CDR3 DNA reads TGTGCCACCAGCGGAATGAGGAGCGAGCAGTACTTC. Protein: CATSGMRSEQYF. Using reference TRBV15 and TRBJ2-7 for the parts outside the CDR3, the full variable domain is DAMVIQNPRYQVTQFGKPVTLSCSQTLNHNVMYWYQQKSSQAPKLLFHYYDKDFNNEADTPDNFQSRRPNTSFCFLDIRSPGLGDTAMYLCATSGMRSEQYFGPGTRLTVT.